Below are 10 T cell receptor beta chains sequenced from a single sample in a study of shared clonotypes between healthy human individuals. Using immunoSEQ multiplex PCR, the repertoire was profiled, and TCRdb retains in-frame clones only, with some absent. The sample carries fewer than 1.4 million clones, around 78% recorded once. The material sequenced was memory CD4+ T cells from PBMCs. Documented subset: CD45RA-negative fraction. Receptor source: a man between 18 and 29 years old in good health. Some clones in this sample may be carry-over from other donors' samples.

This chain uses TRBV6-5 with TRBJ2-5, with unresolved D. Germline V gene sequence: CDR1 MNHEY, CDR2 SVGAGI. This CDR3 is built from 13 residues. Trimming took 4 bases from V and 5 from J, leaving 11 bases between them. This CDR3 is CASSSRAPETQYF. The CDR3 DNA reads TGTGCCAGCAGTTCCCGGGCTCCGGAGACCCAGTACTTC.

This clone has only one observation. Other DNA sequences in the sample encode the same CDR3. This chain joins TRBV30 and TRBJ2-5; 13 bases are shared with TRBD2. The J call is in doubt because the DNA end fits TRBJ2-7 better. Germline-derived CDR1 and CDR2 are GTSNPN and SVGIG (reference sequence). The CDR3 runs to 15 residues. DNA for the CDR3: TGTGCCTGGACCAGTGGACTAGCGGGAGAGGACGAGCAGTACTTC. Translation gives CAWTSGLAGEDEQYF.

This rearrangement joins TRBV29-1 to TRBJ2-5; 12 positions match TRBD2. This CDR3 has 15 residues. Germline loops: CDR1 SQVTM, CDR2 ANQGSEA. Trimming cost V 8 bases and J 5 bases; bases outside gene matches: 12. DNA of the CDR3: TGCAGCCTCAACCGGGGTCTAGCGGGAGGGGAGACCCAGTACTTC. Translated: CSLNRGLAGGETQYF.

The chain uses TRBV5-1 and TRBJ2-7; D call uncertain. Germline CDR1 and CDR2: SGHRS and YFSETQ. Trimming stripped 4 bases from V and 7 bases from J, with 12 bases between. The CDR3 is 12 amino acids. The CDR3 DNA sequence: TGCGCCAGCAGCGCCACCTTCGGGGAGCAGTACTTC. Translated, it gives CASSATFGEQYF.

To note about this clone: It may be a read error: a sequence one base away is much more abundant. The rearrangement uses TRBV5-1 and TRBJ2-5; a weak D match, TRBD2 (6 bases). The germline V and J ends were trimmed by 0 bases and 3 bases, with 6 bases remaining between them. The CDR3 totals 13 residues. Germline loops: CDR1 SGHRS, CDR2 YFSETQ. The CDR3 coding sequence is TGCGCCAGCAGCTTGGTAGCGGAAGAGACCCAGTACTTC. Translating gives CASSLVAEETQYF.

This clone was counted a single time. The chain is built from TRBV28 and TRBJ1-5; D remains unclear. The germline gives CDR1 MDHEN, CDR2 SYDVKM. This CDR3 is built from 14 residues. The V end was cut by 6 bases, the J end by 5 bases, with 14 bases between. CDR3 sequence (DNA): TGTGCCAGCAGCGGGGTGGGGAGGGATCAGCCCCAGCATTTT. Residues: CASSGVGRDQPQHF.

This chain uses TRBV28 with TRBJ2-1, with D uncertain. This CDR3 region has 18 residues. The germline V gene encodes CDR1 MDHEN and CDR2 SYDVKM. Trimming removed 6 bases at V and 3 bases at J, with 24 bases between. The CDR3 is CASRLVGVGGFDYNEQFF. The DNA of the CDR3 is TGTGCCAGCAGACTCGTCGGTGTCGGCGGTTTCGACTACAATGAGCAGTTCTTC.

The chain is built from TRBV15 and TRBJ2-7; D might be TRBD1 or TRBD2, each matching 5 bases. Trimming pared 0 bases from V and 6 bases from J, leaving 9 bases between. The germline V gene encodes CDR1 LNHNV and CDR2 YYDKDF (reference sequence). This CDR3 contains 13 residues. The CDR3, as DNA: TGTGCCACCAGCAGAGATCGGGGACCCGAGCAGTACTTC. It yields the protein CATSRDRGPEQYF.

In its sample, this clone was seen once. The CDR3 DNA reads TGTGCCAGCAGTTACTCTTTTACAGGGAGCACAGATACGCAGTATTTT. Translated, it gives CASSYSFTGSTDTQYF. This chain links TRBV6-5 with TRBJ2-3; D possibly corresponds to TRBD1 (6 bases). The CDR3 length is 16 residues. Looked up from germline, CDR1 is MNHEY and CDR2 is SVGAGI. V dropped 0 bases and J dropped 0 bases, with 10 bases sitting between them.

CDR3 nucleotide sequence: TGTGCCAGCAGCCAAGAAATACACAGGTCCTACGAGCAGTACTTC. Its translation: CASSQEIHRSYEQYF. The rearrangement links TRBV4-2 to TRBJ2-7; D is perhaps TRBD1 (5 bases). V was trimmed by 0 bases and J by 1 base, leaving 10 bases between them. The germline gives CDR1 LGHNA, CDR2 YNFKEQ. The CDR3 has 15 amino acids.